These 31 T cell receptor beta chains came from one sample sequenced in a study of shared clonotypes between healthy human individuals. Clones were read by immunoSEQ multiplex PCR, and TCRdb kept only the in-frame ones, dropping some. Counted here are approximately 1.5 million clones, approximately 98% occurring once; the ten biggest clones make up 0.45%. Material: naive CD4+ T cells sorted from blood. The subset denotes: CD45RA+ positively selected. Every receptor here comes from a man aged 25 to 40 in good health.

As to this clone: The sample carries other DNA sequences with the same CDR3. V is TRBV28 and J is TRBJ1-2, with no clear D. V gave up 1 base and J gave up 2 bases, with 5 bases separating them. The CDR3 totals 13 residues. The germline CDR1 and CDR2 sequences are MDHEN and SYDVKM. For the CDR3, the DNA is TGTGCCAGCAGTTTATCCGGGAACTATGGCTACACCTTC. Its protein product is CASSLSGNYGYTF.

The chain combines TRBV15 with TRBJ2-7, with TRBD2 matching over 14 bases. Germline V lookup: CDR1 LNHNV, CDR2 YYDKDF (reference sequence). This CDR3 contains 17 residues. The ends lost 1 base at V and 3 bases at J; junction bases unmatched: 5. The CDR3 DNA reads TGTGCCACCAGCAGAGCCGGACTAGCGGGAGGTCACTACGAGCAGTACTTC. The encoded protein is CATSRAGLAGGHYEQYF.

CDR3 in DNA: TGTGCCAGCAGTCCGGTCACGGGCGAGCAGTACTTC. Translation: CASSPVTGEQYF. The chain combines TRBV2 with TRBJ2-7; no firm D call. V lost 5 bases and J lost 6, with 11 bases in between. The CDR3 is made up of 12 amino acids. Germline V CDR1 and CDR2: SNHLY, FYNNEI.

The chain combines TRBV13 with TRBJ2-7; possibly TRBD2 for D (6 bases). V was clipped by 0 bases and J by 6 bases, with 18 bases between them. The CDR3 has 16 residues. CDR1 PRHDT and CDR2 FYEKMQ come from the germline V gene (reference sequence). CDR3 nucleotide sequence: TGTGCCAGCAGCTTAGGGGGAGGCCCGACCCTGGTCGAGCAGTACTTC. Translation gives CASSLGGGPTLVEQYF.

The chain has TRBV4-2 and TRBJ2-1, with 9 bases aligning to TRBD2. V was clipped by 6 bases and J by 1 base; unmatched bases: 7. Germline CDR1 and CDR2: LGHNA and YNFKEQ. This CDR3 comprises 16 residues. The CDR3 DNA reads TGTGCCAGCAGAAGCTTTAGCGGGAGTTCCTACAATGAGCAGTTCTTC. Protein: CASRSFSGSSYNEQFF.

The V call is TRBV9, the J call TRBJ2-3; weak D call: TRBD2 (6 bases). Trimming pared 0 bases from V and 11 bases from J, leaving 13 bases between. Per germline, CDR1 SGDLS and CDR2 YYNGEE. This CDR3 is built from 13 residues. The CDR3 protein is CASSVARGGWQYF. Written as DNA, the CDR3 is TGTGCCAGCAGCGTAGCTCGGGGAGGTTGGCAGTATTTT.

J is TRBJ1-2 and V is TRBV19; 7 nucleotides agree with TRBD1. CDR1 is LNHDA, CDR2 SQIVND, per germline (reference sequence). V shed 3 bases, J shed 6 bases, and the junction held 7 bases outside the gene matches. The length of the CDR3 is 14 residues. In DNA form, the CDR3 reads TGTGCCAGTAGTATTCTTAAGGGGGCGGATGGCTACACCTTC. Its translation is CASSILKGADGYTF.

The chain has TRBV5-1 and TRBJ2-7; 7 bases agree with TRBD1. The CDR3 is 14 amino acids. Looked up from germline, CDR1 is SGHRS and CDR2 is YFSETQ. V shed 6 bases, J shed 0 bases, and the junction held 6 bases outside the gene matches. The CDR3 here is CASTLRGSSYEQYF. The CDR3 region has the DNA TGCGCCAGCACCCTCAGGGGGAGCTCCTACGAGCAGTACTTC. Supplemented by reference TRBV5-1 and TRBJ2-7, the full variable domain reads KAGVTQTPRYLIKTRGQQVTLSCSPISGHRSVSWYQQTPGQGLQFLFEYFSETQRNKGNFPGRFSGRQFSNSRSEMNVSTLELGDSALYLCASTLRGSSYEQYFGPGTRLTVT.

V and J are TRBV27 and TRBJ2-5, with D uncertain. The CDR3 is 13 amino acids. The ends were cut back, 5 bases at V and 4 bases at J, with 11 bases in the middle. Germline CDR1 reads MNHEY; CDR2 reads SMNVEV (reference sequence). The CDR3 protein is CASSGTDPETQYF. CDR3 nucleotide sequence: TGTGCCAGCAGTGGAACCGACCCAGAGACCCAGTACTTC.

The chain recombines TRBV7-9 with TRBJ2-5, with TRBD2 matching 11 bases. V shed 2 bases, J shed 5 bases, and the junction held 10 bases outside the gene matches. This CDR3 is 17 amino acids long. Germline CDR1 is SEHNR and CDR2 is FQNEAQ (reference sequence). CDR3 loop: CASSLMGTSGTQETQYF. DNA of the CDR3: TGTGCCAGCAGCTTAATGGGGACTAGCGGCACCCAGGAGACCCAGTACTTC.

The chain carries TRBV5-1 and TRBJ2-3; 10 bases fit TRBD1. Trimming removed 3 bases from V and 2 bases from J; junction bases left unmatched: 6. The germline CDR1 and CDR2 sequences are SGHRS and YFSETQ. The CDR3 loop spans 16 amino acids. CDR3 in DNA: TGCGCCAGCAGCTACGGGACAGGGGCCTACACAGATACGCAGTATTTT. The encoded protein is CASSYGTGAYTDTQYF.

The rearrangement uses TRBV18 and TRBJ2-3; D gene unclear. CDR3 length: 15 residues. The germline CDR1 and CDR2 sequences are KGHSH and LQKENI. Trimming left V 3 bases short and J 0 bases short, with 10 bases between. The chain's CDR3 is CASSPAGTSTDTQYF. CDR3 in DNA: TGTGCCAGCTCACCTGCCGGAACTAGCACAGATACGCAGTATTTT.

A few counts support this clone. V and J are TRBV7-9 and TRBJ1-5; D unclear. Germline assignment: CDR1 SEHNR and CDR2 FQNEAQ (reference sequence). V shed 5 bases and J shed 5 bases, with 10 bases lying between them. The CDR3 is made up of 13 amino acids. Here the CDR3 reads CASSPGGDQPQHF. The CDR3 nucleotides are TGTGCCAGCAGCCCAGGCGGGGATCAGCCCCAGCATTTT.

The genes are TRBV4-1 and TRBJ2-2, with 8 nucleotides matching TRBD1. The CDR3 has 14 amino acids. The germline CDR1 and CDR2 sequences are MGHRA and YSYEKL. V lost 4 bases, J lost 5 bases, and 3 bases stayed unmatched. CDR3 in DNA: TGCGCCAGCAGCCGACAGGGGAATACCGGGGAGCTGTTTTTT. Amino acids: CASSRQGNTGELFF.

In nucleotides, the CDR3 is TGTGCCAGCTCACCGGCAGGGGGCTCCTACAATGAGCAGTTCTTC. Amino acids: CASSPAGGSYNEQFF. The rearrangement uses TRBV18 and TRBJ2-1; TRBD1 matches 7 bases. This CDR3 comprises 15 residues. Trimming took 3 bases from V and 0 from J; bases not matched to a gene: 2. Germline CDR1 and CDR2: KGHSH and LQKENI. Complete variable domain (other parts from reference TRBV18 and TRBJ2-1): NAGVMQNPRHLVRRRGQEARLRCSPMKGHSHVYWYRQLPEEGLKFMVYLQKENIIDESGMPKERFSAEFPKEGPSILRIQQVVRGDSAAYFCASSPAGGSYNEQFFGPGTRLTVL.

Comments on this clone: Other DNA sequences of this sample code for an identical CDR3. The chain carries TRBV20-1 and TRBJ1-1; D unresolved. The CDR3 is 11 residues long. Germline CDR1 reads DFQATT; CDR2 reads SNEGSKA (reference sequence). V lost 5 bases to trimming and J lost 0 bases, with 4 bases between them. The CDR3 DNA sequence: TGCAGTGCTGGCGTGAACACTGAAGCTTTCTTT. The encoded protein is CSAGVNTEAFF.

The chain uses TRBV4-3 and TRBJ2-7, with D tentatively TRBD1 (5 bases). This CDR3 has 15 amino acids. The V gene's germline CDR1 is LGHNA and CDR2 YSLEER. With 1 base removed from V and 4 bases from J, the gap between germline ends came to 14 bases. The CDR3 DNA reads TGCGCCAGCAGCCAAGTTAGGGGCAGGGCTTACGAGCAGTACTTC. This translates into CASSQVRGRAYEQYF.

This clone occurred once. This sequence joins TRBV6-5 and TRBJ1-1; the D gene is possibly TRBD1 (5 bases). Per the germline V gene, CDR1 is MNHEY and CDR2 is SVGAGI. The CDR3 is 14 residues long. Trimming shortened V by 6 bases and J by 5 bases, and 16 bases separated the two germline ends. CDR3 region: CASSQGTARTEAFF. CDR3 in DNA: TGTGCCAGCAGCCAGGGAACGGCGCGGACTGAAGCTTTCTTT.

This chain links TRBV5-8 with TRBJ2-7, with 11 nucleotides matching TRBD1. Germline V CDR1 and CDR2: SGHTS, YDEGEE. There are 15 residues in the CDR3. Trimming took 4 bases from V and 0 from J; bases not matched to a gene: 3. The DNA for the CDR3 is TGTGCCAGCAGCCGGACAGGGGGCCGCTCCTACGAGCAGTACTTC. The encoded protein is CASSRTGGRSYEQYF.

V usage is TRBV21-1 and J usage is TRBJ2-7. TRBV21-1 is classified as a pseudogene. The CDR3 is 19 amino acids. CDR3 DNA sequence: TGTGCCAGCAGCAAATTTCCGGCCTCTCGGCCCGAGAGCTCCTACGAGCAGTACTTC. Translating it yields CASSKFPASRPESSYEQYF.

This chain connects TRBV5-6 to TRBJ2-4; unclear D gene. This CDR3 has 12 amino acids. Germline CDR1 is SGHDT and CDR2 is YYEEEE. V was clipped by 2 bases and J by 4 bases, with 4 bases between them. In DNA form, the CDR3 reads TGTGCCAGCAGCTTAGGGAAAAACATTCAGTACTTC. This gives the protein CASSLGKNIQYF.

The gene calls are TRBV28 and TRBJ2-5; D unresolved. The V end lost 7 bases, the J end lost 0 bases, and 15 bases lay between the germline ends. CDR1 and CDR2 (germline): MDHEN, SYDVKM. The CDR3 contains 15 residues. CDR3 amino acids: CASIRDNRYQETQYF. The DNA for the CDR3 is TGTGCCAGCATTCGAGACAACCGATACCAAGAGACCCAGTACTTC.

The genes are TRBV7-9 and TRBJ2-2; no clear D gene. Germline loops: CDR1 SEHNR, CDR2 FQNEAQ (reference sequence). The CDR3 is 15 amino acids. The V gene lost 2 bases and the J gene lost 1 base, with 8 bases spanning the gap. CDR3 nucleotide sequence: TGTGCCAGCAGCTTACATAGGCAGAACACCGGGGAGCTGTTTTTT. It codes for CASSLHRQNTGELFF.

The V call is TRBV27, the J call TRBJ2-1; the match to TRBD2 covers 7 bases. V shed 5 bases and J 0 bases; nucleotides not matched to a gene: 7. This CDR3 is 16 amino acids long. From germline, CDR1 is MNHEY and CDR2 SMNVEV (reference sequence). The CDR3 region has the DNA TGTGCCAGCAGTCGAGCGGGACCCAGCTCCTACAATGAGCAGTTCTTC. Protein: CASSRAGPSSYNEQFF.

The chain uses TRBV4-1 and TRBJ1-2; D is possibly TRBD1 (6 bases). Germline loops: CDR1 MGHRA, CDR2 YSYEKL. The CDR3 is 15 amino acids. V gave up 1 base and J gave up 8 bases, with 17 bases separating them. The DNA for the CDR3 is TGCGCCAGCAGCCAAGTCGCGTCCAGGGGAGAAGGCTACACCTTC. It encodes CASSQVASRGEGYTF.

The V and J genes are TRBV19 and TRBJ2-2, with 7 bases fitting TRBD1. Germline trimming cut 4 bases from V and 4 bases from J; bases unmatched to any gene: 9. This CDR3 comprises 16 residues. Looked up from germline, CDR1 is LNHDA and CDR2 is SQIVND (reference sequence). CDR3 in amino acids: CASSTRMGQRTGELFF. The DNA for the CDR3 is TGTGCCAGTAGTACCAGAATGGGACAGCGCACCGGGGAGCTGTTTTTT.

The rearrangement uses TRBV7-9 and TRBJ1-4, with D perhaps matching TRBD1 (6 bases). This CDR3 spans 15 amino acids. V was pared by 5 bases and J by 10 bases, with 20 bases between. The germline V gene has CDR1 SEHNR and CDR2 FQNEAQ (reference sequence). CDR3: CASSPYRDNYGKLFF. The CDR3 DNA reads as TGTGCCAGCAGCCCGTACAGGGACAATTACGGAAAACTGTTTTTT. The entire variable domain, with the rest obtained from reference TRBV7-9 and TRBJ1-4, is as follows: DTGVSQNPRHKITKRGQNVTFRCDPISEHNRLYWYRQTLGQGPEFLTYFQNEAQLEKSRLLSDRFSAERPKGSFSTLEIQRTEQGDSAMYLCASSPYRDNYGKLFFGSGTQLSVL.

The chain recombines TRBV2 with TRBJ2-5; a weak D match, TRBD2 (6 bases). Germline V CDR1 and CDR2: SNHLY, FYNNEI. V was shortened by 5 bases and J by 4 bases, with 11 bases between the two germline ends. The length of the CDR3 is 13 residues. The CDR3 DNA reads TGTGCCAGCAGTCGGAGGGGCCCAGAGACCCAGTACTTC. Its translation: CASSRRGPETQYF.

A word on this clone: Other DNA sequences of this sample code for an identical CDR3. The CDR3 nucleotides are TGCGCCAGCAGTCCTAGCGGGAGCTACAATGAGCAGTTCTTC. The encoded protein is CASSPSGSYNEQFF. V usage is TRBV10-1 and J usage is TRBJ2-1; 10 nucleotides agree with TRBD2. Germline CDR1 reads WNHNN; CDR2 reads SYGVQD (reference sequence). The CDR3 spans 14 residues. V was clipped by 5 bases and J by 3 bases; unmatched bases: 1.

CDR3 sequence: CASSPLAGDIISAGSYNEQFF. The CDR3, as DNA: TGTGCCAGCTCACCACTAGCGGGAGACATCATTTCAGCGGGCTCCTACAATGAGCAGTTCTTC. The gene calls are TRBV18 and TRBJ2-1, with 9 bases that match TRBD2. The CDR3 runs 21 residues. Trimming at V came to 1 base and at J to 0 bases, leaving 16 bases not matched to a gene. Looked up from germline, CDR1 is KGHSH and CDR2 is LQKENI.

The chain couples TRBV29-1 to TRBJ1-1; possibly TRBD1 for D (6 bases). In germline, CDR1 is SQVTM, CDR2 ANQGSEA. The CDR3 has 13 residues. V was clipped by 7 bases and J by 1 base, with 13 bases between them. CDR3 sequence reads: CSGRTDKNTEAFF. CDR3 in DNA: TGCAGCGGAAGGACAGATAAGAACACTGAAGCTTTCTTT. The full variable domain, its missing parts supplied by reference TRBV29-1 and TRBJ1-1, is SAVISQKPSRDICQRGTSLTIQCQVDSQVTMMFWYRQQPGQSLTLIATANQGSEATYESGFVIDKFPISRPNLTFSTLTVSNMSPEDSSIYLCSGRTDKNTEAFFGQGTRLTVV.